A single sample gave rise to the 32 T cell receptor beta chains below, sequenced in a study of vaccination and CD4 T cells after COVID-19. Treatment here: roughly 11-day PBMC culture with coronavirus spike peptide pools or control peptides (ViraFEST assay). An Oncomine TCR Beta short-read assay was used to sequence the DNA from cultured CD4+ T cells. TCRdb recomputed calls from the PCR reads with MiXCR, one row per CDR3 protein. The sample shows roughly 6,400 distinct CDR3 sequences, around 60% of them seen only once. For these TCRs, the target antigens are not known. The specimen was CD4+ T cells from blood, cultured in vitro. These TCRs come from a human donor who had recovered from COVID-19.

V and J are TRBV7-3 and TRBJ1-1; D is possibly TRBD1 (6 bases). This CDR3 spans 14 amino acids. Trimming cost V 3 bases and J 3 bases, with 11 bases left between them. Germline CDR1 reads SGHTA; CDR2 reads FQGTGA. CDR3 protein: CASSLQGFHTEAFF. CDR3 in DNA: TGTGCCAGCAGCTTGCAGGGGTTTCACACTGAAGCTTTCTTT.

The J gene is TRBJ2-1, the V gene TRBV20-1; weak D call: TRBD2 (5 bases). Germline V CDR1 and CDR2: DFQATT, SNEGSKA (reference sequence). This CDR3 region has 13 residues. Trimming took off 3 bases at V and 6 bases at J, with 12 bases between the two ends. The CDR3 region has the DNA TGCAGTGCTAGTCTAGCACTGATCAATGAGCAGTTCTTC. Its translation: CSASLALINEQFF.

The chain links TRBV11-1 to TRBJ2-3; TRBD2 matches 7 bases. The germline CDR1 and CDR2 sequences are SGHAT and FQDESV (reference sequence). Germline trimming cut 5 bases from V and 2 bases from J; bases unmatched to any gene: 7. The CDR3 has 15 residues. The DNA for the CDR3 is TGTGCCAGCAGCCTCCCGGCGGGGGTCACAGATACGCAGTATTTT. Its translation: CASSLPAGVTDTQYF.

In its sample, this clonotype was seen a few times. V and J are TRBV15 and TRBJ1-2, with D tentatively TRBD1 (5 bases). CDR3 length: 15 residues. The V gene lost 1 base and the J gene lost 1 base, with 10 bases spanning the gap. The germline V gene has CDR1 LNHNV and CDR2 YYDKDF (reference sequence). CDR3 residues: CATSRVGTYNYGYTF. The CDR3 bases are TGTGCCACCAGCAGAGTAGGGACCTATAACTATGGCTACACCTTC.

By sample fraction, this clonotype is medium-sized. The V gene is TRBV10-1, the J gene TRBJ2-3; D possibly uses TRBD1 or TRBD2 (6 bases each). V was clipped by 7 bases and J by 4 bases, with 36 bases between them. The CDR3 is 21 amino acids. Germline values: CDR1 WNHNN, CDR2 SYGVQD (reference sequence). In DNA, the CDR3 is TGCGCCAGCACCCACCCACCTACTCGGGGGCCCTTTAAGGTCGCCCCAGATACGCAGTATTTT. It specifies CASTHPPTRGPFKVAPDTQYF.

This clonotype was seen a handful of times. The rearrangement uses TRBV15 and TRBJ1-1, with D perhaps TRBD1 (6 bases). The CDR3 extends over 13 amino acids. Trimming left V 1 base short and J 10 bases short, with 13 bases between. Germline V gene lookup returns CDR1 LNHNV and CDR2 YYDKDF (reference sequence). The CDR3 nucleotides read TGTGCCACCAGCAGAGTGCAGGGGACGAGAGCTTTCTTT. As protein: CATSRVQGTRAFF. Filled out from reference TRBV15 and TRBJ1-1, the complete variable domain reads DAMVIQNPRYQVTQFGKPVTLSCSQTLNHNVMYWYQQKSSQAPKLLFHYYDKDFNNEADTPDNFQSRRPNTSFCFLDIRSPGLGDTAMYLCATSRVQGTRAFFGQGTRLTVV.

This clonotype was picked up a small number of times. The chain joins TRBV6-2 or TRBV6-3 to TRBJ1-5; no reliable D call. Per germline, CDR1 MNHEY and CDR2 SVGEGT. The germline V and J ends were trimmed by 5 bases and 2 bases, with 19 bases remaining between them. This CDR3 region has 17 residues. The CDR3 protein is CASSPTGRGRGNQPQHF. For the CDR3, the DNA is TGTGCCAGCAGTCCTACCGGACGAGGTCGTGGCAATCAGCCCCAGCATTTT.

The chain links TRBV7-8 to TRBJ1-1, with 8 bases matching TRBD1. After removal of 4 bases from V and 0 bases from J, the junction contained 4 bases not matched to a gene. Per germline, CDR1 SGHVS and CDR2 FQNEAQ. The CDR3 extends over 15 amino acids. In nucleotides, the CDR3 is TGTGCCAGCAGCTCTCGGGGACAGGTGAACACTGAAGCTTTCTTT. It specifies CASSSRGQVNTEAFF.

This rearrangement joins TRBV21-1 to TRBJ1-5; the D segment call TRBD1 is taken from the table without a DNA check. TRBV21-1 is reported as a pseudogene. The CDR3 spans 12 residues. For the CDR3, the DNA is TGTGCCAGACAGGGGGACAATCAGCCCCAGCATTTT. Translating gives CARQGDNQPQHF.

This rearrangement joins TRBV6-2 or TRBV6-3 to TRBJ1-6, with D maybe TRBD1 (6 bases). Germline V gives CDR1 MNHEY, CDR2 SVGEGT. Trimming removed 5 bases from V and 5 bases from J, with 16 bases in between. The CDR3 length is 16 residues. CDR3 in amino acids: CASSRPTGTHNSPLHF. The CDR3 DNA sequence: TGTGCCAGCAGTAGGCCGACAGGAACTCATAATTCACCCCTCCACTTT.

The CDR3 DNA is TGTGCCAGCAGTTTACGAAGTCAGCCCCAGCATTTT. It encodes CASSLRSQPQHF. The genes are TRBV28 and TRBJ1-5; no clear D. Germline assignment: CDR1 MDHEN and CDR2 SYDVKM. With 2 bases removed from V and 6 bases from J, the gap between germline ends came to 5 bases. This CDR3 has 12 residues.

The chain carries TRBV18 and TRBJ1-2; D possibly corresponds to TRBD1 (6 bases). This CDR3 is 14 amino acids long. The V end lost 3 bases, the J end lost 6 bases, and 14 bases lay between the germline ends. In germline, CDR1 is KGHSH, CDR2 LQKENI. The CDR3 DNA reads as TGTGCCAGCTCACCGAACACAGGGATAAATGGCTACACCTTC. It is translated as CASSPNTGINGYTF.

The rearrangement joins TRBV7-2 to TRBJ1-5, with 11 positions matching TRBD1. This CDR3 has 15 amino acids. The V and J ends lost 1 base and 6 bases, in that order; junction bases with no gene match: 2. The V gene's germline CDR1 is SGHTA and CDR2 FQGNSA. The CDR3 region has the DNA TGTGCCAGCAGCTTAGGGACAGGGGGCACTCAGCCCCAGCATTTT. It is translated as CASSLGTGGTQPQHF. Based on the CDR3 plus reference TRBV7-2 and TRBJ1-5, the full variable domain is GAGVSQSPSNKVTEKGKDVELRCDPISGHTALYWYRQSLGQGLEFLIYFQGNSAPDKSGLPSDRFSAERTGGSVSTLTIQRTQQEDSAVYLCASSLGTGGTQPQHFGDGTRLSIL.

The chain has TRBV11-2 and TRBJ2-2, with 9 bases matching TRBD2. The CDR3 totals 15 residues. Trimming took 5 bases from V and 5 from J; bases not matched to a gene: 6. Germline lookup yields CDR1 SGHAT and CDR2 FQNNGV. This chain's CDR3 is CASSDQAGGTGELFF. The DNA for the CDR3 is TGTGCCAGCAGCGACCAAGCGGGAGGTACCGGGGAGCTGTTTTTT.

This clonotype appeared once. The CDR3 spells CSASGTVKETQYF. The CDR3 DNA reads TGCAGTGCTAGCGGGACAGTTAAAGAGACCCAGTACTTC. The chain combines TRBV20-1 with TRBJ2-5; TRBD1 matches at 7 bases. This CDR3 has 13 amino acids. Germline lookup yields CDR1 DFQATT and CDR2 SNEGSKA (reference sequence). The V segment lost 3 bases and the J segment 3 bases; nucleotides outside the gene matches: 4.

The chain carries TRBV7-2 and TRBJ1-2; perhaps TRBD1 as D (5 bases). V shed 7 bases and J shed 5 bases, with 17 bases lying between them. Germline V lookup: CDR1 SGHTA, CDR2 FQGNSA. The CDR3 is 14 amino acids. For the CDR3, the DNA is TGTGCCAGCACCAGCTTCGGGGGAATTTATGGCTACACCTTC. It yields the protein CASTSFGGIYGYTF.

The chain's CDR3 is CASSVIMTSGVPSFSYEQYF. CDR3 DNA sequence: TGTGCCAGCAGCGTAATCATGACTAGCGGGGTCCCTTCTTTCTCCTACGAGCAGTACTTC. The chain links TRBV7-3 to TRBJ2-7, with 11 nucleotides matching TRBD2. CDR3 length equals 20 residues. V lost 5 bases and J lost 0; bases outside the gene matches: 18. From germline, CDR1 is SGHTA and CDR2 FQGTGA.

V is TRBV9 and J is TRBJ1-2; D gene ambiguous. There are 16 residues in the CDR3. CDR1 and CDR2 from the germline V gene are SGDLS and YYNGEE. Trimming stripped 0 bases from V and 4 bases from J, with 16 bases between. The CDR3 bases are TGTGCCAGCAGCGTAGGAAAGGGTTTCAAAGCCTATGGCTACACCTTC. As protein: CASSVGKGFKAYGYTF.

V is TRBV6-5 and J is TRBJ1-1; D uncertain. Trimming left V 0 bases short and J 11 bases short, with 7 bases between. This CDR3 contains 11 residues. Germline V CDR1 and CDR2: MNHEY, SVGAGI. The chain's CDR3 is CASSYSNGAFF. CDR3 DNA sequence: TGTGCCAGCAGTTACTCGAATGGGGCTTTCTTT.

The chain couples TRBV7-3 to TRBJ2-5, with 10 nucleotides matching TRBD1. J was trimmed by 9 bases and V by 5 bases; bases with no gene match: 12. The germline V gene has CDR1 SGHTA and CDR2 FQGTGA. This CDR3 has 15 residues. The CDR3 loop reads CASSAWTGGGGPQYF. CDR3 bases: TGTGCCAGCAGCGCCTGGACAGGGGGAGGTGGGCCCCAGTACTTC. Full variable domain (outside the CDR3, taken from reference TRBV7-3 and TRBJ2-5): GAGVSQTPSNKVTEKGKYVELRCDPISGHTALYWYRQSLGQGPEFLIYFQGTGAADDSGLPNDRFFAVRPEGSVSTLKIQRTERGDSAVYLCASSAWTGGGGPQYFGPGTRLLVL.

The chain employs TRBV20-1 and TRBJ2-1, with a possible D match to TRBD2 (7 bases). The CDR3 covers 15 residues. Germline CDR1 DFQATT, CDR2 SNEGSKA (reference sequence). V gave up 5 bases and J gave up 9 bases, with 23 bases separating them. CDR3 protein: CSAQKGWGGQLEQFF. The DNA for the CDR3 is TGCAGTGCTCAGAAGGGGTGGGGGGGCCAGCTTGAGCAGTTCTTC.

This clonotype was detected a few times. The chain joins TRBV6-1 to TRBJ2-1; D is ambiguous. CDR1 is MNHNS, CDR2 SASEGT, per germline. CDR3 length: 13 residues. V lost 0 bases and J lost 5, with 5 bases in between. CDR3 sequence (DNA): TGTGCCAGCAGTGAAGCGACGGACAATGAGCAGTTCTTC. Translated, it gives CASSEATDNEQFF.

CDR3 sequence (DNA): TGTGCCAGCAGCTTAGCGCGGACCGTCCCCTACAATGAGCAGTTCTTC. It is translated as CASSLARTVPYNEQFF. This chain links TRBV7-6 with TRBJ2-1; D unclear. The length of the CDR3 is 16 residues. The ends were cut back, 0 bases at V and 2 bases at J, with 11 bases in the middle. The germline V gene has CDR1 SGHVS and CDR2 FNYEAQ.

This clonotype was seen a few times. The chain recombines TRBV20-1 with TRBJ1-2, with D perhaps matching TRBD1 (6 bases). This CDR3 is 12 amino acids long. V lost 7 bases to trimming and J lost 6 bases, with 15 bases between them. Germline V gene sequence: CDR1 DFQATT, CDR2 SNEGSKA (reference sequence). CDR3 sequence reads: CSVARRGDGYTF. CDR3 sequence (DNA): TGCAGTGTCGCACGAAGGGGGGATGGCTACACCTTC.

This chain connects TRBV7-9 to TRBJ1-4; D ambiguous. Germline CDR1 reads SEHNR; CDR2 reads FQNEAQ (reference sequence). CDR3 size: 14 residues. V was shortened by 8 bases and J by 8 bases, with 18 bases between the two germline ends. DNA of the CDR3: TGTGCCAGCCAACTCACCTCGTCGGGAGAAAAACTGTTTTTT. Translating it yields CASQLTSSGEKLFF.

The V gene is TRBV7-8, the J gene TRBJ1-5; no clear D. Per germline, CDR1 SGHVS and CDR2 FQNEAQ. This CDR3 has 15 amino acids. V lost 0 bases and J 3 bases, leaving 9 bases between the germline ends. The CDR3 protein is CASSLALGTNQPQHF. The CDR3 DNA reads as TGTGCCAGCAGCTTAGCGCTGGGCACCAATCAGCCCCAGCATTTT.

The CDR3 loop is CSARPFGTPDENIQYF. In DNA, the CDR3 is TGCAGTGCTCGGCCATTCGGGACCCCCGACGAAAACATTCAGTACTTC. The J gene is TRBJ2-4, the V gene TRBV20-1, with D perhaps matching TRBD1 or TRBD2 (5 bases each). Germline-derived CDR1 and CDR2 are DFQATT and SNEGSKA (reference sequence). The V end was cut by 5 bases, the J end by 5 bases, with 22 bases between. This CDR3 contains 16 residues.

The J gene is TRBJ2-1, the V gene TRBV10-3; possible D gene TRBD2, 5 bases. The CDR3 sequence is 13 residues long. Between the trimmed V and J ends, which lost 4 bases and 9 bases, there was a span of 13 bases. Germline CDR1 reads ENHRY; CDR2 reads SYGVKD. This CDR3 is CAISGAERAEQFF. The CDR3 nucleotides are TGTGCCATCAGTGGAGCGGAACGGGCTGAGCAGTTCTTC.

This clonotype is judged medium-sized. This chain uses TRBV7-6 with TRBJ2-2, with TRBD2 identical over 7 bases. The germline V gene encodes CDR1 SGHVS and CDR2 FNYEAQ. The ends lost 2 bases at V and 6 bases at J; junction bases unmatched: 15. The CDR3 runs 18 residues. CDR3 residues: CASSLLPSGGATAGELFF. The CDR3 DNA is TGTGCCAGCAGCTTACTCCCTAGCGGTGGGGCCACGGCCGGGGAGCTGTTTTTT.

V is TRBV20-1 and J is TRBJ1-2; 7 nucleotides align to TRBD1. Germline CDR1 is DFQATT and CDR2 is SNEGSKA (reference sequence). This CDR3 spans 16 amino acids. V was pared by 4 bases and J by 1 base, with 12 bases of the junction left unmatched. CDR3 coding DNA: TGCAGTGCTATACACCCTACAGGGGACGGTAACTATGGCTACACCTTC. It encodes CSAIHPTGDGNYGYTF.

This clonotype was observed once. The chain carries TRBV7-3 and TRBJ2-3; no firm D call. CDR3 length equals 15 residues. Germline V CDR1 and CDR2: SGHTA, FQGTGA. Trimming pared 0 bases from V and 3 bases from J, leaving 10 bases between. DNA of the CDR3: TGTGCCAGCAGCTTAACGACCGGCGGTACAGATACGCAGTATTTT. It codes for CASSLTTGGTDTQYF.

The V gene is TRBV15, the J gene TRBJ1-6, with 8 bases matching TRBD1. This CDR3 is 13 amino acids long. CDR1 is LNHNV, CDR2 YYDKDF, per germline (reference sequence). With 2 bases clipped from V and 14 bases from J, the junction kept 5 bases outside the gene matches. Here the CDR3 reads CATSRQGAGSLHF. CDR3 coding DNA: TGTGCCACCAGCAGACAGGGGGCTGGGTCCCTCCACTTT.